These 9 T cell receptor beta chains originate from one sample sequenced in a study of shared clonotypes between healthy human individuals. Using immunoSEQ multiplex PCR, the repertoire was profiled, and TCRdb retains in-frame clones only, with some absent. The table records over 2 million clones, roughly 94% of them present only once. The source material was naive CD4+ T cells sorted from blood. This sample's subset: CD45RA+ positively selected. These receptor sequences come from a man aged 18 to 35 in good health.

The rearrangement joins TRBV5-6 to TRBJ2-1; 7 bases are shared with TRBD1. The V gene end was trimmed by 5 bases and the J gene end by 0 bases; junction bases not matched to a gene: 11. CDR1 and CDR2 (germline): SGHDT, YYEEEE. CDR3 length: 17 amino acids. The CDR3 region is CASRVLGQASSYNEQFF. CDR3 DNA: TGTGCCAGCAGGGTACTAGGACAGGCTAGCTCCTACAATGAGCAGTTCTTC.

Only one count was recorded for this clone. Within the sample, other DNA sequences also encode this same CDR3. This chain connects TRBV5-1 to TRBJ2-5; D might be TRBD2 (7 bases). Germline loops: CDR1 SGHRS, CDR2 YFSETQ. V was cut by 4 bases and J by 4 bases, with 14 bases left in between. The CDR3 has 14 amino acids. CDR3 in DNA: TGCGCCAGCAGCCTGGGGGGGCTGGGAGAGACCCAGTACTTC. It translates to CASSLGGLGETQYF. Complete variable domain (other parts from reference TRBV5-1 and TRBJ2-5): KAGVTQTPRYLIKTRGQQVTLSCSPISGHRSVSWYQQTPGQGLQFLFEYFSETQRNKGNFPGRFSGRQFSNSRSEMNVSTLELGDSALYLCASSLGGLGETQYFGPGTRLLVL.

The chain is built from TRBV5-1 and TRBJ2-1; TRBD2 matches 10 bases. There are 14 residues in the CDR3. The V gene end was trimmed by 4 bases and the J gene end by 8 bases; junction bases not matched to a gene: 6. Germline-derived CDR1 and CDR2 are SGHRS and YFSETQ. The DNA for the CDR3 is TGCGCCAGCAGCCCCGGGACTAGCGACTATGAGCAGTTCTTC. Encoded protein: CASSPGTSDYEQFF.

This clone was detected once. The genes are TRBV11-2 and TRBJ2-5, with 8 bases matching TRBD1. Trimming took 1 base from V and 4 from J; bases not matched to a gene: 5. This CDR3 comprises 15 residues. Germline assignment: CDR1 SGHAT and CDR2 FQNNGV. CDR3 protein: CASSLAGGNRETQYF. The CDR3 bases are TGTGCCAGCAGCTTAGCAGGGGGCAATCGAGAGACCCAGTACTTC.

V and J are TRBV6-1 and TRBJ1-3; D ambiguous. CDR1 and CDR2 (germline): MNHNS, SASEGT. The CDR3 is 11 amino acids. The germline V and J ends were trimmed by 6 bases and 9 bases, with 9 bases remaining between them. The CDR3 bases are TGTGCCAGCAGATTGACAACCACCATATATTTT. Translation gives CASRLTTTIYF.

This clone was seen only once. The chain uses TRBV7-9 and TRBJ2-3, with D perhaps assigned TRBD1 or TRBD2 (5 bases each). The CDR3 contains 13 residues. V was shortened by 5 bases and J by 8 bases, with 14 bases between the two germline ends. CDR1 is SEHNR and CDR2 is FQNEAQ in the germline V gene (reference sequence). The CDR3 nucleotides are TGTGCCAGCAGCCCCCCGGGGCGCGGTACGCAGTATTTT. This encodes CASSPPGRGTQYF.

The CDR3 nucleotides read TGTGCCACCAGCAACCGACAATCTTTTTATAATTCACCCCTCCACTTT. Encoded protein: CATSNRQSFYNSPLHF. This chain uses TRBV15 with TRBJ1-6; no clear D. Deletions cut 4 bases from V and 4 bases from J, with 14 bases between. The CDR3 runs to 16 residues. Germline V gene data show CDR1 as LNHNV and CDR2 as YYDKDF (reference sequence).

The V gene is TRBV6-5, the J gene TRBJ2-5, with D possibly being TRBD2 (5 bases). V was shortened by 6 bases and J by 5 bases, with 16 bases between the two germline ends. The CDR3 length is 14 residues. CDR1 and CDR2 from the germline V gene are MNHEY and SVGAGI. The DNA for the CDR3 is TGTGCCAGCAGACGTGGAGGATATTTCGAGACCCAGTACTTC. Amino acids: CASRRGGYFETQYF.

CDR3 in DNA: TGTGCCAGCAGTGAATGGACCGGGAATACGCAGTATTTT. It specifies CASSEWTGNTQYF. V and J are TRBV2 and TRBJ2-3; TRBD2 is a possible D gene (5 bases). The CDR3 contains 13 residues. Germline CDR1 SNHLY, CDR2 FYNNEI. V was clipped by 2 bases and J by 7 bases, with 10 bases between them.